A single T cell receptor beta chain is shown here with its context. The sample originates from a study of control samples from healthy donors and cancer patients. The V gene's germline CDR1 is SGHKS and CDR2 YYEKEE (reference sequence). The CDR3 runs to 14 residues. Trimming left V 4 bases short and J 0 bases short, with 10 bases between. Clones were sequenced by immunoSEQ multiplex PCR, and TCRdb holds only the in-frame ones, with some missing. Here the sample spans roughly 84,000 clones, about nine tenths being singletons. Specimen: blood. The rearrangement joins TRBV5-5 to TRBJ1-1; a possible D gene is TRBD1 (6 bases). This receptor was taken from a man in his fifties or sixties in good health. The CDR3 coding sequence is TGTGCCAGCAGCGGGGGCCACATGAACACTGAAGCTTTCTTT. Translating gives CASSGGHMNTEAFF. Full variable domain (remainder filled in from reference TRBV5-5 and TRBJ1-1): DAGVTQSPTHLIKTRGQQVTLRCSPISGHKSVSWYQQVLGQGPQFIFQYYEKEERGRGNFPDRFSARQFPNYSSELNVNALLLGDSALYLCASSGGHMNTEAFFGQGTRLTVV.